These 10 T cell receptor beta chains came from one sample sequenced in a study of T-cell memory formation after mild COVID-19. MiXCR, applied by TCRdb to the 5' RACE reads, yields one record per CDR3 protein. The top ten clones hold roughly 25% of a sample with some 290,000 distinct CDR3 sequences, 16% of them seen once. Specimen: PBMCs or a T cell subset sorted from them (not recorded which). The receptor source for this set is a man younger than 35 who had mild COVID-19 (a few samples of this study predate the infection). Cell type and time point are not known.

The genes are TRBV6-5 and TRBJ1-2, with 9 bases fitting TRBD1. Germline V lookup: CDR1 MNHEY, CDR2 SVGAGI. With 0 bases clipped from V and 1 base from J, the junction kept 3 bases outside the gene matches. This CDR3 is built from 16 residues. The CDR3 DNA reads TGTGCCAGCAGTTACTCCGGGACAGGGTATAACTATGGCTACACCTTC. It translates to CASSYSGTGYNYGYTF.

The CDR3 DNA is TGTGCCACCAAGACAGGGGCGAACACTGAAGCTTTCTTT. Encoded protein: CATKTGANTEAFF. The V gene is TRBV10-3, the J gene TRBJ1-1; 8 nucleotides align to TRBD1. Looked up from germline, CDR1 is ENHRY and CDR2 is SYGVKD. Trimming at V came to 10 bases and at J to 1 base, leaving 5 bases not matched to a gene. CDR3 length equals 13 residues.

This clonotype was counted between two and nine times. The chain couples TRBV20-1 to TRBJ2-4; 10 nucleotides match TRBD1. The germline V gene encodes CDR1 DFQATT and CDR2 SNEGSKA (reference sequence). V shed 2 bases and J 4 bases; nucleotides not matched to a gene: 2. The CDR3 runs 14 residues. Here the CDR3 reads CSARWDRGKNIQYF. In nucleotides, the CDR3 is TGCAGTGCTAGATGGGACAGGGGAAAAAACATTCAGTACTTC.

At least ten counts were recorded for this clonotype. J is TRBJ1-6 and V is TRBV7-9; 9 bases fit TRBD1. V dropped 5 bases and J dropped 5; count of bases not matched to a gene: 10. The germline V gene has CDR1 SEHNR and CDR2 FQNEAQ (reference sequence). The CDR3 totals 17 residues. In nucleotides, the CDR3 is TGTGCCAGCAGCGCAAGGACAGGGGAAGTCAATAATTCACCCCTCCACTTT. Amino acids: CASSARTGEVNNSPLHF. The entire variable domain, with the rest obtained from reference TRBV7-9 and TRBJ1-6, is as follows: DTGVSQNPRHKITKRGQNVTFRCDPISEHNRLYWYRQTLGQGPEFLTYFQNEAQLEKSRLLSDRFSAERPKGSFSTLEIQRTEQGDSAMYLCASSARTGEVNNSPLHFGNGTRLTVT.

This clonotype was detected a few times. The CDR3 is CASSSLGGYQETQYF. For the CDR3, the DNA is TGTGCCAGCAGCTCTCTGGGTGGGTACCAAGAGACCCAGTACTTC. This chain connects TRBV6-5 to TRBJ2-5; D is ambiguous. The CDR3 spans 15 residues. From germline, CDR1 is MNHEY and CDR2 SVGAGI. The ends were cut back, 6 bases at V and 0 bases at J, with 14 bases in the middle.

This clonotype was counted once. The rearrangement uses TRBV9 and TRBJ1-1; 10 nucleotides line up with TRBD1. J gave up 5 bases and V 5 bases, and 15 bases lay outside the gene matches. CDR3 length: 17 residues. CDR1 is SGDLS and CDR2 is YYNGEE in the germline V gene. CDR3 in DNA: TGTGCCAGCAGTCCACGGGACAGGGGACTGGCAGATACTGAAGCTTTCTTT. Residues: CASSPRDRGLADTEAFF.

The rearrangement links TRBV4-1 to TRBJ1-2; no reliable D call. From germline, CDR1 is MGHRA and CDR2 YSYEKL. Trimming removed 0 bases from V and 1 base from J, with 18 bases in between. The CDR3 spans 18 residues. The CDR3 DNA sequence: TGCGCCAGCAGCCAAGAATGGAACAGAGGAGAGAGTAACTATGGCTACACCTTC. Residues: CASSQEWNRGESNYGYTF.

This clonotype has more than one count but fewer than ten. The V gene is TRBV3-1, the J gene TRBJ2-6, with D perhaps being TRBD1 or TRBD2 (6 bases each). Germline values: CDR1 LGHDT, CDR2 YNNKEL (reference sequence). Trimming cost V 4 bases and J 0 bases, with 19 bases left between them. The CDR3 extends over 19 amino acids. In DNA, the CDR3 is TGTGCCAGCAGCCTAAAGCCGGGGGCGAGCTTCTCTGGGGCCAACGTCCTGACTTTC. It specifies CASSLKPGASFSGANVLTF. The variable domain in full, with the rest retrieved from reference TRBV3-1 and TRBJ2-6, is DTAVSQTPKYLVTQMGNDKSIKCEQNLGHDTMYWYKQDSKKFLKIMFSYNNKELIINETVPNRFSPKSPDKAHLNLHINSLELGDSAVYFCASSLKPGASFSGANVLTFGAGSRLTVL.

V is TRBV5-1 and J is TRBJ1-4, with D tentatively TRBD1 (6 bases). The CDR3 spans 16 residues. Germline V gene data show CDR1 as SGHRS and CDR2 as YFSETQ. Deletions cut 0 bases from V and 15 bases from J, with 24 bases between. Here the CDR3 reads CASSLEGGRTAVAVFF. The CDR3 coding sequence is TGCGCCAGCAGCTTGGAGGGGGGACGGACTGCAGTGGCGGTGTTTTTT.

In its sample, this clonotype was seen a few times. The genes are TRBV5-1 and TRBJ2-7; D gene unclear. Germline V gene data show CDR1 as SGHRS and CDR2 as YFSETQ. The CDR3 totals 16 residues. V gave up 0 bases and J gave up 5 bases, with 18 bases separating them. CDR3 residues: CASSLDVSQIYHEQYF. CDR3 nucleotide sequence: TGCGCCAGCAGCTTGGACGTCAGCCAGATTTACCACGAGCAGTACTTC.